The next 16 T cell receptor beta chains were all read from a single sample in a study of Tregs in tolerant kidney transplant recipients. Profiled with immunoSEQ multiplex PCR; TCRdb holds only in-frame clones, not every one. Among fewer than 100,000 clones listed, 93% were seen once. The specimen comprised CD4+ T cells from blood, sampled before the transplant. The receptors here all came from a human donor who received a combined kidney and bone marrow transplant.

With regard to this clone: The same CDR3 can be traced to other DNA sequences in this sample. This chain links TRBV5-1 with TRBJ2-5; D is possibly TRBD2 (7 bases). Germline CDR1 is SGHRS and CDR2 is YFSETQ. This CDR3 contains 14 residues. The V gene lost 0 bases and the J gene lost 5 bases, with 11 bases spanning the gap. The CDR3 spells CASSLAGGPETQYF. The DNA for the CDR3 is TGCGCCAGCAGCTTGGCCGGGGGGCCGGAGACCCAGTACTTC.

The chain is built from TRBV2 and TRBJ1-1; weak D call: TRBD1 (6 bases). The CDR3 has 14 residues. Germline V CDR1 and CDR2: SNHLY, FYNNEI. The V and J ends lost 3 bases and 3 bases respectively, with 11 bases between them. This chain's CDR3 is CASSEETGYTEAFF. As DNA, the CDR3 is TGTGCCAGCAGTGAGGAAACAGGGTACACTGAAGCTTTCTTT.

This sequence joins TRBV15 and TRBJ2-2; 7 bases line up with TRBD1. Germline trimming cut 3 bases from V and 5 bases from J; bases unmatched to any gene: 9. The germline CDR1 and CDR2 sequences are LNHNV and YYDKDF (reference sequence). The CDR3 runs 16 residues. The CDR3 loop is CATSSPRQGLTGELFF. For the CDR3, the DNA is TGTGCCACCAGCAGCCCCCGACAGGGATTGACCGGGGAGCTGTTTTTT.

CDR3 nucleotides: TGTGCCCGAGCGGGGCCTCAGGGCAATCAGCCCCAGCATTTT. Its protein is CARAGPQGNQPQHF. The V gene is TRBV30, the J gene TRBJ1-5, with D tentatively TRBD1 (5 bases). V lost 8 bases and J lost 2, with 16 bases in between. Germline V gives CDR1 GTSNPN, CDR2 SVGIG (reference sequence). This CDR3 is built from 14 residues.

The genes are TRBV7-2 and TRBJ2-7; D is undetermined. This CDR3 is built from 15 residues. V was trimmed by 3 bases and J by 0 bases, leaving 12 bases between them. Germline V gives CDR1 SGHTA, CDR2 FQGNSA. CDR3 loop: CASSFGGKRSYEQYF. CDR3 DNA sequence: TGTGCCAGCAGCTTTGGCGGAAAACGCTCCTACGAGCAGTACTTC. Full variable domain (rest looked up from reference TRBV7-2 and TRBJ2-7): GAGVSQSPSNKVTEKGKDVELRCDPISGHTALYWYRQSLGQGLEFLIYFQGNSAPDKSGLPSDRFSAERTGGSVSTLTIQRTQQEDSAVYLCASSFGGKRSYEQYFGPGTRLTVT.

V and J are TRBV18 and TRBJ2-3, with D maybe TRBD1 (6 bases). Trimming stripped 2 bases from V and 4 bases from J, with 7 bases between. This CDR3 has 13 residues. In germline, CDR1 is KGHSH, CDR2 LQKENI. The CDR3 DNA reads as TGTGCCAGCTCACCAACAGGGTCAGATACGCAGTATTTT. Amino acid sequence: CASSPTGSDTQYF.

The V and J genes are TRBV19 and TRBJ1-1, with 8 positions matching TRBD1. The V gene's germline CDR1 is LNHDA and CDR2 SQIVND (reference sequence). The CDR3 has 15 residues. J lost 0 bases, V lost 8 bases, and 8 bases had no gene match. CDR3 sequence reads: CASGPGTGLNTEAFF. The CDR3 bases are TGTGCCAGTGGGCCCGGGACAGGACTGAACACTGAAGCTTTCTTT. Using reference TRBV19 and TRBJ1-1 for the parts outside the CDR3, the full variable domain is DGGITQSPKYLFRKEGQNVTLSCEQNLNHDAMYWYRQDPGQGLRLIYYSQIVNDFQKGDIAEGYSVSREKKESFPLTVTSAQKNPTAFYLCASGPGTGLNTEAFFGQGTRLTVV.

This clone was found once. The chain couples TRBV6-5 to TRBJ1-2; TRBD1 matches at 8 bases. V gave up 7 bases and J gave up 7 bases; unmatched junction bases: 8. In germline, CDR1 is MNHEY, CDR2 SVGAGI. The CDR3 is 13 residues long. For the CDR3, the DNA is TGTGCCAGCAAGAGCAGGGGGCCAGCTGGCTACACCTTC. Amino acid sequence: CASKSRGPAGYTF.

The sample holds one count of this clone. The chain has TRBV11-2 and TRBJ1-1; D gene ambiguous. V lost 5 bases and J lost 5, with 18 bases in between. The germline V gene has CDR1 SGHAT and CDR2 FQNNGV. The CDR3 is 15 residues long. The CDR3: CASSQLLEFRTEAFF. In DNA form, the CDR3 reads TGTGCCAGCAGCCAACTCTTGGAGTTTAGGACTGAAGCTTTCTTT.

This chain connects TRBV4-3 to TRBJ2-4, with 11 bases that match TRBD2. The CDR3 runs to 16 residues. Germline V lookup: CDR1 LGHNA, CDR2 YSLEER. After removal of 5 bases from V and 6 bases from J, the junction contained 9 bases not matched to a gene. The CDR3 region has the DNA TGCGCCAGCAGCGGGGTAGCGGGAGGGCCGGGAAACATTCAGTACTTC. Protein: CASSGVAGGPGNIQYF.

V is TRBV6-4 and J is TRBJ2-5, with D possibly being TRBD1 (6 bases). CDR1 and CDR2 (germline): MRHNA, SNTAGT. CDR3 length equals 15 residues. Deletions cut 2 bases from V and 2 bases from J, with 12 bases between. The CDR3 loop reads CASSDVRTEQETQYF. For the CDR3, the DNA is TGTGCCAGCAGTGACGTCCGGACAGAACAAGAGACCCAGTACTTC.

This clone showed up just once. This rearrangement joins TRBV11-3 to TRBJ2-1, with a tentative D call TRBD1 (6 bases). V was pared by 2 bases and J by 8 bases, with 7 bases between. This CDR3 contains 12 residues. CDR1 is SGHNT, CDR2 YENEEA, per germline. The CDR3 spells CASSLKGDEQFF. The CDR3 bases are TGTGCCAGCAGCTTAAAGGGGGATGAGCAGTTCTTC.

The CDR3 loop reads CASSQLAGGPLNTGELFF. The DNA for the CDR3 is TGCGCCAGCAGCCAACTAGCGGGGGGGCCTCTTAACACCGGGGAGCTGTTTTTT. V is TRBV4-3 and J is TRBJ2-2; 12 bases line up with TRBD2. The CDR3 extends over 18 amino acids. Germline V gives CDR1 LGHNA, CDR2 YSLEER. V shed 2 bases, J shed 2 bases, and the junction held 6 bases outside the gene matches.

As regards this clone: The junction shows a germline mismatch at one end, possibly a read error. The rearrangement uses TRBV7-9 and TRBJ2-1; a possible D gene is TRBD2 (5 bases). This CDR3 has 9 amino acids. Germline V gene data show CDR1 as SEHNR and CDR2 as FQNEAQ (reference sequence). Written as DNA, the CDR3 is TGTGCCAGCAGCTCGCGGCGGGTCTTC. Translation gives CASSSRRVF.

The chain employs TRBV11-1 and TRBJ2-1; TRBD2 matches at 11 bases. The CDR3 is 15 amino acids. V was clipped by 5 bases and J by 4 bases; unmatched bases: 4. Germline V lookup: CDR1 SGHAT, CDR2 FQDESV (reference sequence). In DNA form, the CDR3 reads TGTGCCAGCAGCCCCCTAGCGGGAGGTTACAATGAGCAGTTCTTC. It encodes CASSPLAGGYNEQFF.

CDR3 loop: CASSYSPGLAAYEQYF. The CDR3 nucleotides read TGTGCCAGCAGTTACTCACCCGGCTTGGCGGCCTACGAGCAGTACTTC. The gene calls are TRBV6-6 and TRBJ2-7; D not certain. The V and J ends lost 0 bases and 2 bases respectively, with 14 bases between them. Germline V lookup: CDR1 MNHNY, CDR2 SVGAGI (reference sequence). This CDR3 is built from 16 residues.